Listed below are T cell receptor beta chains from one sample, sequenced in a study of regulatory T cells in long-lasting Graves disease. One entry per CDR3 protein, called by TCRdb with MiXCR from the multiplex PCR reads. The sample lists 400,000 to 650,000 distinct CDR3 sequences, about 16% seen once, with 25% in the top ten. These data are also associated with another study on T cells in Graves' hyperthyroidism and ophthalmopathy.

Sequences were derived from peripheral blood mononuclear cells (PBMCs), sampled at new diagnosis, from a patient treated with antithyroid drugs. Source of these receptors: a woman aged 35-65 years with Graves disease. The CDR3 runs from the conserved cysteine through the conserved F or W. The order of the fields is V gene, J gene, D gene, clone size, CDR3 DNA, CDR3 protein. The D gene is left open where the match is weak. Some rows have no size entry. The others give once, few or many, or a class for an expanded clone.

TRBV12-3/TRBV12-4	TRBJ2-1	TRBD1	many	TGTGCCAGCAGTTTCCGGACAGGGCAGGGTGAGCAGTTCTTC	CASSFRTGQGEQFF
TRBV10-3	TRBJ1-3	.	.	TGTGCCATCAGTGACTCTGGAAACACCATATATTTT	CAISDSGNTIYF
TRBV3-1	TRBJ1-2	.	many	TGTGCCAGCAGCGGCGGCGAAGGGGTGATTCCAAGATATGGCTACACCTTC	CASSGGEGVIPRYGYTF
TRBV9	TRBJ1-6	TRBD1	.	TGTGCCAGCAGGCGTTACGACAGGGGAAATTCACCCCTCCACTTT	CASRRYDRGNSPLHF
TRBV3-1	TRBJ1-2	.	many	TGTGCCAGCAGACAAGACCGCTATGGCTACACCTTC	CASRQDRYGYTF
TRBV29-1	TRBJ2-5	.	.	TGCAGCGTTAAAAGCTCCCAAGAGACCCAGTACTTC	CSVKSSQETQYF
TRBV2	TRBJ2-7	.	many	TGTGCCAGCAGTGAAGGGCCGCGCGAGCAGTACTTC	CASSEGPREQYF
TRBV3-1	TRBJ2-3	.	many	TGTGCCAGCAGCCAACCGACTAGAACAGATACGCAGTATTTT	CASSQPTRTDTQYF
TRBV12-3/TRBV12-4	TRBJ2-4	TRBD2	.	TGTGCCAGCAGCTATAGCGGGGCAGCGAACATTCAGTACTTC	CASSYSGAANIQYF
TRBV7-6	TRBJ1-5	.	few	TGTGCCAGCAGCTCCTACCCAGGGGAAAATCAGCCCCAGCATTTT	CASSSYPGENQPQHF
TRBV15	TRBJ1-1	.	many	TGTGCCACCAGCAGAGATCACACTGAAGCTTTCTTT	CATSRDHTEAFF
TRBV11-2	TRBJ2-3	.	many	TGTGCCAGCAGCTTAGATAGAGGTACAGATACGCAGTATTTT	CASSLDRGTDTQYF
TRBV18	TRBJ2-1	.	many	TGTGCCAGCTCAGTTTTGAGGGAGTACAATGAGCAGTTCTTC	CASSVLREYNEQFF
TRBV7-8	TRBJ2-2	.	many	TGTGCCAGCAGCTTGAGAGGGCAGAACACCGGGGAGCTGTTTTTT	CASSLRGQNTGELFF
TRBV4-2	TRBJ2-7	TRBD1	.	TGTGCCAGCAGCCAAGGACACTTAGGACAGGGGGTAAATGAGCAGTACTTC	CASSQGHLGQGVNEQYF
TRBV7-2	TRBJ2-5	TRBD2	once	TGTGCCAGCAGCTCCCTCAGCGGGAGGGGAGGAGAGACCCAGTACTTC	CASSSLSGRGGETQYF
TRBV12-3/TRBV12-4	TRBJ1-5	.	many	TGTGCCAGCATGGGACCCGTAAATCAGCCCCAGCATTTT	CASMGPVNQPQHF
TRBV20-1	TRBJ2-4	.	.	TGCAGTGCCGACGGGAAGGAAACGATCGAGTACTTC	CSADGKETIEYF
TRBV20-1	TRBJ2-4	.	.	TGCAGTGCTAGAGCCGGCTCGGCCAGCGATCAACGAACCAAAAACATTCAGTACTTC	CSARAGSASDQRTKNIQYF
TRBV4-1	TRBJ1-1	.	.	TGCGCCAGCAACGACTATAAGGGGGACCCTCCTGAAGCTTTCTTT	CASNDYKGDPPEAFF
TRBV5-1	TRBJ1-2	TRBD1	many	TGCGCCAGCAGCTTGGGGTCAGGGGGAGCAAACTATGGCTACACCTTC	CASSLGSGGANYGYTF
TRBV5-5	TRBJ2-1	.	.	TGTGCCAGCAGCTTGGGGCTGGCCAACAATGAGCAGTTCTTC	CASSLGLANNEQFF
TRBV28	TRBJ1-2	.	many	TGTGCCAGCCACCGGACCGTGAACTATGGCTACACCTTC	CASHRTVNYGYTF
TRBV4-1	TRBJ1-1	.	many	TGCGCCAGCAGCCAAGAAGACAGAATGAACACTGAAGCTTTCTTT	CASSQEDRMNTEAFF
TRBV9	TRBJ1-3	.	.	TGTGCCAGCAGCGTAGAAAAAGGCTCTGGAAACACCATATATTTT	CASSVEKGSGNTIYF
TRBV6-1	TRBJ2-1	TRBD2	.	TGTGCCAGCAGGACTAGCGGGGAGTACAATGAGCAGTTCTTC	CASRTSGEYNEQFF
TRBV11-3	TRBJ1-2	.	many	TGTGCCAGCAGCTTATCCGCAGGGGATAACTATGGCTACACCTTC	CASSLSAGDNYGYTF
TRBV5-1	TRBJ1-1	.	.	TGCACCAGCAGCCCCGAAGGGGGGAACACTGAAGCTTTCTTT	CTSSPEGGNTEAFF